One and the same sample provided the 26 T cell receptor beta chains below, sequenced in a study of blood T cell repertoires in COVID-19. Here immunoSEQ multiplex PCR was the method, and the copy in TCRdb shows in-frame clones only, minus some. The sample lists about 170,000 clones; approximately 86% were seen once. Sequenced material: peripheral blood. All receptors derive from a man aged 55 to 69 who had recovered from COVID-19.

This chain links TRBV9 with TRBJ2-3; 9 nucleotides line up with TRBD2. The J segment lost 5 bases and the V segment lost 2 bases, leaving 6 bases of the junction unmatched. CDR1 and CDR2 from the germline V gene are SGDLS and YYNGEE. The CDR3 runs to 15 residues. The DNA of the CDR3 is TGTGCCAGCAGCGTTAGCGGGGGACCGGGAGATACGCAGTATTTT. Translated, it gives CASSVSGGPGDTQYF.

This clone was counted only a few times. V gene TRBV7-9 combines with J gene TRBJ1-2; possibly TRBD1 for D (5 bases). The CDR3 runs 11 residues. The V end was cut by 4 bases, the J end by 7 bases, with 7 bases between. From germline, CDR1 is SEHNR and CDR2 FQNEAQ (reference sequence). The CDR3 spells CASSSGGGYTF. CDR3 nucleotides: TGTGCCAGCAGCTCGGGGGGTGGCTACACCTTC.

The chain has TRBV30 and TRBJ1-1; D unclear. The germline V gene encodes CDR1 GTSNPN and CDR2 SVGIG (reference sequence). This CDR3 is 12 amino acids long. Trimming took 4 bases from V and 5 from J, leaving 11 bases between them. The CDR3 here is CAWKSSETEAFF. The CDR3 DNA is TGTGCCTGGAAATCTTCCGAGACTGAAGCTTTCTTT.

The chain uses TRBV24-1 and TRBJ2-1; 9 bases agree with TRBD1. V was pared by 3 bases and J by 6 bases, with 11 bases of the junction left unmatched. The CDR3 runs 17 residues. Germline loops: CDR1 KGHDR, CDR2 SFDVKD. This CDR3 reads CATSDPPGQGTGNEQFF. Here the CDR3 DNA reads TGTGCCACCAGTGATCCACCCGGACAGGGGACAGGCAATGAGCAGTTCTTC.

Comments on this clone: The same CDR3 arises from other DNA sequences in this sample as well. The chain recombines TRBV2 with TRBJ1-1; a weak D match, TRBD1 (5 bases). The CDR3 loop spans 12 amino acids. The V gene's germline CDR1 is SNHLY and CDR2 FYNNEI. Trimming removed 9 bases from V and 1 base from J, with 9 bases in between. The CDR3 is CASTGENTEAFF. The CDR3 nucleotides read TGTGCCAGTACAGGAGAGAACACTGAAGCTTTCTTT.

The chain is built from TRBV18 and TRBJ1-2, with 8 bases that match TRBD1. Germline assignment: CDR1 KGHSH and CDR2 LQKENI. V lost 3 bases and J lost 3; bases outside the gene matches: 12. The CDR3 is made up of 17 amino acids. CDR3 sequence (DNA): TGTGCCAGCTCACCTAGACAGGGGTCGGAGAGGGACTATGGCTACACCTTC. As protein: CASSPRQGSERDYGYTF.

As DNA, the CDR3 is TGTGCCAGCAGCCAGGGAGGGCACACCGGGGAGCTGTTTTTT. Amino acids: CASSQGGHTGELFF. The chain is built from TRBV3-1 (or the pseudogene TRBV3-2) and TRBJ2-2, with 7 bases that match TRBD2. There are 14 residues in the CDR3. Germline V gives CDR1 LGHDT, CDR2 YNNKEL (reference sequence). The V gene end was trimmed by 3 bases and the J gene end by 3 bases; junction bases not matched to a gene: 1.

This chain links TRBV11-2 with TRBJ2-3, with D possibly TRBD2 on 5 matching bases. Germline CDR1 SGHAT, CDR2 FQNNGV. The CDR3 loop spans 14 amino acids. V gave up 6 bases and J gave up 2 bases, with 12 bases separating them. The CDR3 region has the DNA TGTGCCAGCAGGCTTGGACTTAACACAGATACGCAGTATTTT. This sequence encodes CASRLGLNTDTQYF.

This clone has just a few counts. This chain uses TRBV27 with TRBJ1-4, with a tentative D call TRBD1 (5 bases). This CDR3 has 16 residues. V lost 2 bases to trimming and J lost 2 bases, with 12 bases between them. Germline values: CDR1 MNHEY, CDR2 SMNVEV (reference sequence). CDR3 residues: CASSLRGRGTNEKLFF. In DNA form, the CDR3 reads TGTGCCAGCAGTTTACGGGGTCGGGGGACTAATGAAAAACTGTTTTTT.

The table lists this clone with a count of one. The germline gene is not matched at one end of the junction; a read error may be the cause. V usage is TRBV6-4 and J usage is TRBJ1-1; a possible D gene is TRBD1 (6 bases). CDR1 MRHNA and CDR2 SNTAGT come from the germline V gene. The CDR3 is 13 residues long. CDR3 sequence: CASSAGRDTQAFF. DNA for the CDR3: TGTGCCAGCAGTGCCGGCCGGGACACTCAAGCTTTCTTT.

The chain uses TRBV3-1 (or the pseudogene TRBV3-2) and TRBJ2-6; D might be TRBD2 (5 bases). The CDR3 is 21 amino acids. Looked up from germline, CDR1 is LGHDT and CDR2 is YNNKEL (reference sequence). Trimming shortened V by 0 bases and J by 4 bases, and 25 bases separated the two germline ends. CDR3 coding DNA: TGTGCCAGCAGCCAAGACCGTAGATCGGGAAGGTCCTCAAAAGGGGCCAACGTCCTGACTTTC. Protein sequence: CASSQDRRSGRSSKGANVLTF.

Comment on this clone: In the same sample, other DNA sequences code for this CDR3. The V and J genes are TRBV7-2 and TRBJ2-3; TRBD2 agrees at 9 bases. Germline V gives CDR1 SGHTA, CDR2 FQGNSA. Trimming took 5 bases from V and 4 from J; bases not matched to a gene: 4. The CDR3 runs to 14 residues. This chain's CDR3 is CASSPGLASDTQYF. The CDR3 DNA reads TGTGCCAGCAGCCCGGGACTAGCATCAGATACGCAGTATTTT.

CDR3 DNA sequence: TGTGCCAGCAGTTTTTATCGGGGGGGGAAAAATACGCAGTATTTT. Translation gives CASSFYRGGKNTQYF. This sequence joins TRBV27 and TRBJ2-3; TRBD2 matches at 8 bases. The CDR3 spans 15 residues. Per the germline V gene, CDR1 is MNHEY and CDR2 is SMNVEV (reference sequence). The J segment lost 7 bases and the V segment lost 3 bases, leaving 9 bases of the junction unmatched.

The rearrangement joins TRBV13 to TRBJ2-7, with TRBD1 matching over 9 bases. The CDR3 is 19 residues long. Germline V gene sequence: CDR1 PRHDT, CDR2 FYEKMQ (reference sequence). Unmatched junction bases numbered 20, after V lost 3 bases and J lost 5 bases. CDR3 protein: CASSLGQGILRGLTDEQYF. The DNA for the CDR3 is TGTGCCAGCAGCTTGGGACAGGGAATTTTACGGGGCCTGACGGACGAGCAGTACTTC. The full variable domain, with the rest looked up from reference TRBV13 and TRBJ2-7, is AAGVIQSPRHLIKEKRETATLKCYPIPRHDTVYWYQQGPGQDPQFLISFYEKMQSDKGSIPDRFSAQQFSDYHSELNMSSLELGDSALYFCASSLGQGILRGLTDEQYFGPGTRLTVT.

The chain carries TRBV6-5 and TRBJ1-1; D not certain. The length of the CDR3 is 13 residues. Germline lookup yields CDR1 MNHEY and CDR2 SVGAGI. Trimming removed 6 bases at V and 0 bases at J, with 8 bases between. The chain's CDR3 is CASRTGMNTEAFF. The DNA of the CDR3 is TGTGCCAGCAGAACGGGAATGAACACTGAAGCTTTCTTT.

This clone is medium-sized by share. The chain couples TRBV9 to TRBJ2-1; 7 nucleotides match TRBD2. V lost 1 base to trimming and J lost 5 bases; unmatched junction nucleotides: 3. The germline CDR1 and CDR2 sequences are SGDLS and YYNGEE. The CDR3 has 14 residues. This chain's CDR3 is CASSVSGGNNEQFF. The CDR3 DNA is TGTGCCAGCAGCGTATCGGGGGGAAACAATGAGCAGTTCTTC.

The chain recombines TRBV7-9 with TRBJ1-2; tentatively, D is TRBD1 (5 bases). With 8 bases removed from V and 2 bases from J, the gap between germline ends came to 6 bases. The germline gives CDR1 SEHNR, CDR2 FQNEAQ (reference sequence). The CDR3 contains 11 residues. As DNA, the CDR3 is TGTGCCAGCGCAGGGAACTATGGCTACACCTTC. Residues: CASAGNYGYTF.

The chain uses TRBV10-1 and TRBJ1-5; 8 bases fit TRBD1. The germline gives CDR1 WNHNN, CDR2 SYGVQD (reference sequence). Losses at the gene ends were 1 base for V and 4 bases for J; bases not matched to a gene: 6. The CDR3 length is 16 residues. For the CDR3, the DNA is TGCGCCAGCAGTGAGTGGGGGGACAGGTTAAATCAGCCCCAGCATTTT. The encoded protein is CASSEWGDRLNQPQHF.

V usage is TRBV3-1 (or the pseudogene TRBV3-2) and J usage is TRBJ2-5, with 12 bases lining up with TRBD2. J was trimmed by 3 bases and V by 8 bases; bases with no gene match: 7. This CDR3 contains 15 residues. Looked up from germline, CDR1 is LGHDT and CDR2 is YNNKEL (reference sequence). DNA for the CDR3: TGTGCCAGCCAAATAACTAGCGGGGGGAAAGAGACCCAGTACTTC. Residues: CASQITSGGKETQYF.

This chain's CDR3 is CASSRPGDGEKLFF. The CDR3 DNA reads TGTGCCAGTAGTCGACCGGGGGACGGTGAAAAACTGTTTTTT. The chain couples TRBV19 to TRBJ1-4, with D possibly being TRBD1 (5 bases). Germline CDR1 reads LNHDA; CDR2 reads SQIVND (reference sequence). The V end lost 5 bases, the J end lost 7 bases, and 14 bases lay between the germline ends. The CDR3 contains 14 residues.

V is TRBV3-1 (or the pseudogene TRBV3-2) and J is TRBJ1-2, with a possible D match to TRBD1 (5 bases). This CDR3 region has 14 residues. The V end lost 6 bases, the J end lost 3 bases, and 14 bases lay between the germline ends. The germline V gene has CDR1 LGHDT and CDR2 YNNKEL (reference sequence). As DNA, the CDR3 is TGTGCCAGCAGACAGGAGGGGCGCGACTATGGCTACACCTTC. Translating it yields CASRQEGRDYGYTF.

The V and J genes are TRBV5-1 and TRBJ2-2; 8 nucleotides align to TRBD2. Germline V gene data show CDR1 as SGHRS and CDR2 as YFSETQ. This CDR3 region has 16 residues. With V trimmed by 2 bases and J by 6 bases, 9 bases remained unmatched. The CDR3 loop is CASSFRVGGGSGELFF. The CDR3 DNA sequence: TGCGCCAGCAGCTTCCGGGTTGGCGGGGGGTCCGGGGAGCTGTTTTTT.

This chain links TRBV6-5 with TRBJ2-5; TRBD1 is a possible D gene (5 bases). Germline-derived CDR1 and CDR2 are MNHEY and SVGAGI. V lost 4 bases and J lost 3, with 6 bases in between. CDR3 length: 12 residues. CDR3 sequence (DNA): TGTGCCAGCAGTTCAGGGAAAGAGACCCAGTACTTC. Encoded protein: CASSSGKETQYF.

This clone was recorded once. V gene TRBV2 combines with J gene TRBJ1-5; TRBD1 matches at 10 bases. Germline-derived CDR1 and CDR2 are SNHLY and FYNNEI. V gave up 8 bases and J gave up 6 bases; unmatched junction bases: 4. The CDR3 extends over 13 amino acids. The CDR3 region is CASAGQGSQPQHF. CDR3 DNA sequence: TGTGCCAGCGCGGGACAGGGGTCTCAGCCCCAGCATTTT.

The gene calls are TRBV18 and TRBJ2-7; 13 nucleotides match TRBD2. The CDR3 is made up of 14 amino acids. The J segment lost 5 bases and the V segment lost 3 bases, leaving 1 base of the junction unmatched. Germline V gene data show CDR1 as KGHSH and CDR2 as LQKENI. CDR3 residues: CASSPTSGGNEQYF. In DNA, the CDR3 is TGTGCCAGCTCACCGACTAGCGGGGGGAACGAGCAGTACTTC.

V gene TRBV30 combines with J gene TRBJ2-7; the D gene is possibly TRBD2 (6 bases). Germline V gene lookup returns CDR1 GTSNPN and CDR2 SVGIG (reference sequence). This CDR3 spans 13 amino acids. This CDR3 reads CAQSRRGVYEQYF. The DNA of the CDR3 is TGTGCTCAAAGCCGGCGGGGAGTCTACGAGCAGTACTTC.